The present T cell receptor (beta chain) was sequenced within a study of shared clonotypes between healthy human individuals (dated by TCRdb to between 2020 and 2021). Describing the broader study: The cohort included three men and a couple of women between 18 and 49 years of age. Leukapheresis yielded between about 0.9 and 8.9 billion PBMCs per donor. The study deeply sequenced blood TCR repertoires of about 5 healthy adults to estimate repertoire size and the extent of clonotype sharing between individuals. To increase sequencing depth and limit assay-specific biases, TCR repertoire library preparation and sequencing were carried out by different laboratories using diverse techniques. For each donor, CD4 naive and CD4 memory were each given three plates, CD8 naive was given two plates, and CD8 memory was given one plate.

Concerning this clone: This receptor's antigen is unknown. No much larger clone is present one base from it, and per-base qualities are unavailable.

CDR1 SEHNR and CDR2 FQNEAQ are derived from the germline V gene (reference sequence). The CDR3 covers 16 residues, taking in both the cysteine and the phenylalanine. Solely the CDR3 DNA is kept, with 48 bases framed from the first base. Trimming takes 4 bases from V and 2 bases from J, and the germline ends sit 17 bases apart. Using the deep immunoSEQ assay, multiplex PCR amplified TCR CDR3 regions from genomic DNA. Extracted genomic DNA from each cell subset was spread evenly across all wells of several immunoSEQ 96-well plates, with each plate serving as a replicate. For sorted subsets, each replicate PCR was loaded with about 200 ng genomic DNA, equivalent to 25,000 to 35,000 T cell genomes. Purified libraries were measured with a Qubit 3.0 fluorometer, size-checked on a Bioanalyzer 2100, and measured again with the KAPA Library Quantification kit. Every immunoSEQ 96-well plate was sequenced on a dedicated single-read 150-cycle Illumina NextSeq 550 flow cell. Per the authors' processing: The immunoSEQ output contained only junctional sequences without quality scores, so filtering could not match that applied to full-length reads. To assign V/J genes and CDR3, sequences were annotated against IMGT germline references using PyIR, a Python wrapper for IgBLAST v1.9. Any read was removed if the V/J assignment was weak (E-value above 1e-6), the CDR3 was missing, or the read contained stop codons, out-of-frame junctions, or ambiguous translated residues. V3J clonotypes were defined as sequences sharing an identical inferred V gene, J gene, and CDR3 amino acid sequence. The percentage overlap between two repertoires was calculated by dividing the number of shared unique clonotypes by the size of the smaller repertoire. RTK rarefaction, the Chao1 estimator, and Recon v2.1 estimates of unobserved clonotypes were used to assess repertoire richness. OLGA was used to compute generation probabilities for all TCRbeta clonotypes that the gDNA method yielded from a handful of donors. This immuneACCESS table, as held by TCRdb, lists in-frame sequences with V and J called but not all clones. Of the missing ones, under half trace to an unresolved V gene in checked studies; the others have no known cause. V, J and clone size reflect that table, while D and trimming were determined from the DNA. This sample gives about 680,000 clones in total; under 95% of them show up just once. Together, the top ten hold 24% of the sample.

Points the paper makes about the study in general: Compared with non-shared clonotypes, clonotypes shared by all four sorted-subset donors had higher generation probabilities. When several donors were compared, the shared fraction of clonotypes was around 5% for naive CD4, roughly 3.3% for naive CD8, 2.3% for memory CD4, and 0.3% to 0.5% for memory CD8. Pairwise subsampling led to the expectation that sequencing depth would affect the degree of clonotype sharing among donors. Naive subsets generally had larger estimated clonotype richness than memory subsets did. Sampling was limited to blood, and TCR repertoires in tissue likely differ from TCR repertoires in blood. The small number of donors limited the genetic and exposure-history diversity represented. Incomplete sequencing was indicated by rarefaction of sorted-subset datasets, despite the large sequencing depth.

CD8 naive samples were obtained by positive selection for CCR7 among CD45RO-negative cells, yielding a CD45RA+CCR7+ population from which TemRA cells were excluded. The donors were healthy, HIV-negative adults who had no recently reported acute infections or vaccinations. Every donor was a Caucasian adult living in Nashville, Tennessee, USA. Blood was collected by leukapheresis, and PBMCs were isolated by Ficoll-Histopaque density gradient centrifugation and then cryopreserved in liquid nitrogen vapor phase. Analytical flow cytometry was used to check the purity and quantity of every magnetically sorted T cell population. From each sorted fraction, genomic DNA was isolated and quantified by UV absorbance on a Nanodrop 2000c.

The receptor was isolated from a man aged 25 to 40 in good health. The chain is encoded by TRBV7-9 joined to TRBJ1-2, with the D segment identity uncertain. Material: naive CD8+ T cells sorted from blood. In light of the paper, this sample's cell subset or site label describes: CD45RA+CCR7+. Here is the DNA: TGTGCCAGCAGCTCCCCGGGCAGACTCCAAAACTATGGCTACACCTTC. Translation gives CASSSPGRLQNYGYTF.